These 16 T cell receptor beta chains originate from one sample sequenced in a study of T cell responses to AZD1222 COVID-19 vaccine. TCRdb keeps only in-frame clones here, not all; method: immunoSEQ multiplex PCR. Of about 110,000 clones listed, nearly 90% are singletons. The sample in question was peripheral blood, obtained on day 0 of AZD1222 vaccination. All receptors come from an adult in good health.

The table lists this clone with a few counts. The rearrangement links TRBV19 to TRBJ2-2; D is unclear. The CDR3 totals 15 residues. The germline V and J ends were trimmed by 9 bases and 3 bases, with 17 bases remaining between them. CDR1 is LNHDA, CDR2 SQIVND, per germline (reference sequence). The CDR3 DNA reads as TGTGCCAGCAAACCGGGCCAGAGGTACACCGGGGAGCTGTTTTTT. Its translation: CASKPGQRYTGELFF.

This clone was counted a few times. The chain links TRBV14 to TRBJ1-1, with TRBD1 matching 7 bases. The V gene's germline CDR1 is SGHDN and CDR2 FVKESK. With 3 bases clipped from V and 0 bases from J, the junction kept 10 bases outside the gene matches. This CDR3 region has 17 residues. The CDR3: CASSHDRARGMNTEAFF. The CDR3 nucleotides read TGTGCCAGCAGCCACGACAGGGCAAGGGGTATGAACACTGAAGCTTTCTTT.

The chain is built from TRBV19 and TRBJ2-5, with a weak D call TRBD2 (7 bases). Trimming cost V 3 bases and J 5 bases, with 19 bases left between them. The CDR3 extends over 16 amino acids. Looked up from germline, CDR1 is LNHDA and CDR2 is SQIVND (reference sequence). The CDR3 is CASSIWAGARRETQYF. The CDR3, as DNA: TGTGCCAGTAGTATCTGGGCGGGGGCGAGGCGGGAGACCCAGTACTTC.

The J gene is TRBJ1-3, the V gene TRBV7-2; no clear D gene. V lost 7 bases to trimming and J lost 8 bases, with 18 bases between them. The CDR3 is made up of 14 amino acids. Germline V gene sequence: CDR1 SGHTA, CDR2 FQGNSA. The CDR3 protein is CASTAVQPGDTIYF. In DNA form, the CDR3 reads TGTGCCAGCACCGCGGTCCAACCTGGGGACACCATATATTTT.

The chain has TRBV7-3 and TRBJ2-3, with D perhaps TRBD1 (5 bases). V shed 3 bases and J shed 4 bases, with 11 bases lying between them. Per the germline V gene, CDR1 is SGHTA and CDR2 is FQGTGA. The CDR3 covers 14 residues. In nucleotides, the CDR3 is TGTGCCAGCAGCTTCAAGGGGCCCGCAGATACGCAGTATTTT. Its protein product is CASSFKGPADTQYF.

The chain couples TRBV6-5 to TRBJ2-1; TRBD1 might be the D (7 bases). Germline V gene lookup returns CDR1 MNHEY and CDR2 SVGAGI. Between the trimmed V and J ends, which lost 6 bases and 4 bases, there was a span of 16 bases. This CDR3 contains 15 residues. The chain's CDR3 is CASSLEGQSYNEQFF. For the CDR3, the DNA is TGTGCCAGCAGCCTGGAGGGACAGAGTTACAATGAGCAGTTCTTC.

V usage is TRBV5-1 and J usage is TRBJ2-1; the D call may be TRBD1 or TRBD2 (6 bases each). Trimming cost V 1 base and J 4 bases, with 12 bases left between them. Germline V CDR1 and CDR2: SGHRS, YFSETQ. The CDR3 is 15 amino acids. CDR3 sequence (DNA): TGCGCCAGCAGCTTGCAGTCGGGGGCTTACAATGAGCAGTTCTTC. This sequence encodes CASSLQSGAYNEQFF.

This clone has a single count. The chain recombines TRBV7-2 with TRBJ2-7, with D perhaps matching TRBD2 (6 bases). The CDR3 totals 15 residues. The V gene lost 5 bases and the J gene lost 5 bases, with 19 bases spanning the gap. Germline CDR1 SGHTA, CDR2 FQGNSA. The CDR3 region is CASSPRRGGRDEQYF. As DNA, the CDR3 is TGTGCCAGCAGCCCAAGGAGGGGCGGGCGGGACGAGCAGTACTTC. The whole variable domain, filled in from reference TRBV7-2 and TRBJ2-7, reads GAGVSQSPSNKVTEKGKDVELRCDPISGHTALYWYRQSLGQGLEFLIYFQGNSAPDKSGLPSDRFSAERTGGSVSTLTIQRTQQEDSAVYLCASSPRRGGRDEQYFGPGTRLTVT.

The gene calls are TRBV24-1 and TRBJ2-2; no clear D. V was shortened by 4 bases and J by 5 bases, with 4 bases between the two germline ends. CDR3 length: 12 amino acids. CDR1 and CDR2 (germline): KGHDR, SFDVKD. Here the CDR3 DNA reads TGTGCCACCAGTGACCGTACCGGGGAGCTGTTTTTT. Translated, it gives CATSDRTGELFF.

V gene TRBV2 combines with J gene TRBJ1-4; 8 positions agree with TRBD1. Losses at the gene ends were 4 bases for V and 10 bases for J; bases not matched to a gene: 14. The CDR3 is 16 residues long. CDR1 is SNHLY, CDR2 FYNNEI, per germline. In nucleotides, the CDR3 is TGTGCCAGCAGTGTCCAGATGGTACAGGGGGGAGGAAAACTGTTTTTT. It translates to CASSVQMVQGGGKLFF.

This clone was seen a few times. The rearrangement joins TRBV19 to TRBJ1-5; D remains unclear. The germline CDR1 and CDR2 sequences are LNHDA and SQIVND (reference sequence). The CDR3 has 14 amino acids. V gave up 3 bases and J gave up 4 bases, with 10 bases separating them. The CDR3 loop reads CASSILAGNQPQHF. CDR3 in DNA: TGTGCCAGTAGTATCTTGGCGGGTAATCAGCCCCAGCATTTT.

The rearrangement joins TRBV5-4 to TRBJ2-4; tentatively, D is TRBD1 (5 bases). Trimming took 0 bases from V and 5 from J, leaving 9 bases between them. Germline assignment: CDR1 SGHNT and CDR2 YYREEE (reference sequence). This CDR3 has 14 amino acids. CDR3 in DNA: TGTGCCAGCAGCTTGGCCGGCAGGGAAAACATTCAGTACTTC. Protein product: CASSLAGRENIQYF.

A few counts support this clone. The CDR3 reads CATSRADDVTYEQYF. The CDR3 DNA is TGTGCCACCAGCAGAGCTGACGACGTCACCTACGAGCAGTACTTC. V and J are TRBV15 and TRBJ2-7; D call uncertain. V lost 1 base and J 2 bases, leaving 12 bases between the germline ends. The CDR3 spans 15 residues. Germline lookup yields CDR1 LNHNV and CDR2 YYDKDF (reference sequence).

The V gene is TRBV28, the J gene TRBJ1-4; the D is unclear. V lost 2 bases to trimming and J lost 4 bases, with 8 bases between them. From germline, CDR1 is MDHEN and CDR2 SYDVKM. The CDR3 is 14 residues long. The CDR3 sequence is CASSLHGVNEKLFF. DNA of the CDR3: TGTGCCAGCAGTTTACATGGGGTTAATGAAAAACTGTTTTTT.

The V gene is TRBV7-2, the J gene TRBJ1-5; D is possibly TRBD1 (6 bases). The CDR3 has 17 residues. V gave up 5 bases and J gave up 1 base, with 18 bases separating them. Per the germline V gene, CDR1 is SGHTA and CDR2 is FQGNSA. CDR3 residues: CASSLTLGGVSNQPQHF. As DNA, the CDR3 is TGTGCCAGCAGCCTCACTCTAGGGGGGGTAAGCAATCAGCCCCAGCATTTT.

This chain connects TRBV5-6 to TRBJ2-7; D not resolved. CDR1 SGHDT and CDR2 YYEEEE come from the germline V gene. The V and J ends lost 4 bases and 4 bases respectively, with 9 bases between them. This CDR3 has 12 residues. The CDR3 region has the DNA TGTGCCAGCAGCGTTGATGATTACGAGCAGTACTTC. Translated: CASSVDDYEQYF.